Below, one T cell receptor beta chain is given with its context. In the authors' methods: Using reference gene primer amplification, nucleated cell counts were estimated. Clones were sequenced by immunoSEQ multiplex PCR, and TCRdb holds only the in-frame ones, with some missing. The D gene and trimming were derived from the DNA, and the V and J assignments and clone size from that table. The sample lists more than 95,000 clones; about 90% were seen once. These data are taken from a study of blood T cell repertoires in COVID-19. As for the study in general: Samples of COVID-19 (acute and convalescent) were obtained from the United States, Italy and Spain. T cells, B-cell-depleted T cells, or PBMCs supplied cDNA or gDNA.

The CDR3 length is 15 residues. V trimming: 7 bases; J trimming: 1 base; junction bases outside the gene matches: 5. Per the germline V gene, CDR1 is SGHTS and CDR2 is YDEGEE. The receptor was isolated from a human donor in a cohort sampled during active COVID-19. The genes are TRBV5-8 and TRBJ2-1; 10 bases map to TRBD2. Sequenced input: peripheral blood. CDR3 in amino acids: CASGAGGTSYNEQFF. In nucleotides, the CDR3 is TGTGCCAGCGGAGCGGGGGGGACATCCTACAATGAGCAGTTCTTC. Variable domain in full (rest from reference TRBV5-8 and TRBJ2-1): EAGVTQSPTHLIKTRGQQATLRCSPISGHTSVYWYQQALGLGLQFLLWYDEGEERNRGNFPPRFSGRQFPNYSSELNVNALELEDSALYLCASGAGGTSYNEQFFGPGTRLTVL.